This TCR beta chain is drawn from a study of molecular identifiers for immune sequencing clone quantification. Overall study: For replicates, RNA isolated from roughly 20,000 or 100,000 naive CD8 cells was divided into five portions, of which four were sequenced. Study observations and caveats: Identical TCR molecules can share a barcode, and this sharing could underestimate highly expanded clone sizes.

CDR3 size: 14 residues. V was shortened by 11 bases and J by 8 bases, with 22 bases between the two germline ends. Germline V gives CDR1 LGHDT, CDR2 YNNKEL (reference sequence). TCRdb independently ran MiXCR on the PCR reads; one entry per CDR3 protein. The sample has hundreds of thousands of distinct CDR3 sequences; 25% are singletons. At least ten counts were recorded for this clonotype. Its antigen is as yet unknown. The rearrangement uses TRBV3-1 and TRBJ2-1; tentative D call: TRBD2 (7 bases). What was sequenced was naive CD8+ T cells from blood, with Jurkat cell RNA spiked in. Subset specified: FACS-sorted CD8+CD4-CCR7+CD45RA+ naive T cells. This receptor was taken from a human donor in good health. Some libraries in this study had Jurkat cell RNA spiked in. CDR3 loop: CAGSPGGPFHEQFF. Here the CDR3 DNA reads TGTGCCGGTTCCCCCGGGGGGCCGTTCCATGAGCAGTTCTTC.